This T cell receptor (beta chain) was recorded in a study of PD-1 blockade in mismatch repair-deficient tumors. Using immunoSEQ multiplex PCR, the repertoire was profiled, and TCRdb retains in-frame clones only, with some absent. The table includes some 48,000 clones, 77% detected once. This clone was observed once. Germline loops: CDR1 SGHVS, CDR2 FNYEAQ. The CDR3 is 15 residues long. Germline trimming cut 6 bases from V and 2 bases from J; bases unmatched to any gene: 10. The receptor was isolated from an adult with mismatch repair-deficient cancer. The sample consisted of PBMCs, taken before pembrolizumab treatment. The chain recombines TRBV7-6 with TRBJ2-7, with 7 positions matching TRBD2. CDR3 DNA sequence: TGTGCCAGCAGTTCACGTCCTAGCGGAACCTACGAGCAGTACTTC. Translated, it gives CASSSRPSGTYEQYF.